This TCR beta chain was identified during a study of cytomegalovirus exposure and HLA in healthy donors. Turning to the study itself: Researchers previously reported finding about 110 million unique TCR beta sequences from approximately 200 million T cells.

Whole-study findings and limits: Cytomegalovirus status, reportedly, was diagnosed with high specificity and sensitivity by the classifier. Presence/absence analyses took donor sequencing depth as roughly uniform. Associated with HLA alleles at 0.05 false discovery rate in a later analysis were 16,951 TCR beta sequences.

This clone was seen a handful of times. Its cognate antigen is unknown. The CDR3 extends over 15 amino acids. V lost 1 base and J lost 6, with 12 bases in between. Germline V gene sequence: CDR1 SEHNR, CDR2 FQNEAQ (reference sequence). This PCR relied on a set of 60 Vbeta primers and 13 Jbeta primers. Here immunoSEQ multiplex PCR was the method, and the copy in TCRdb shows in-frame clones only, minus some. In the table there are roughly 140,000 clones, 78% of which are singletons. The specimen sequenced was PBMCs. This receptor was taken from a woman aged 18-30 years in good health and CMV-seropositive. The rearrangement joins TRBV7-9 to TRBJ1-4, with TRBD1 as a possible D gene (5 bases). CDR3 DNA sequence: TGTGCCAGCAGCTTAGACGGCAGGGTGGATGAAAAACTGTTTTTT. Its translation is CASSLDGRVDEKLFF.